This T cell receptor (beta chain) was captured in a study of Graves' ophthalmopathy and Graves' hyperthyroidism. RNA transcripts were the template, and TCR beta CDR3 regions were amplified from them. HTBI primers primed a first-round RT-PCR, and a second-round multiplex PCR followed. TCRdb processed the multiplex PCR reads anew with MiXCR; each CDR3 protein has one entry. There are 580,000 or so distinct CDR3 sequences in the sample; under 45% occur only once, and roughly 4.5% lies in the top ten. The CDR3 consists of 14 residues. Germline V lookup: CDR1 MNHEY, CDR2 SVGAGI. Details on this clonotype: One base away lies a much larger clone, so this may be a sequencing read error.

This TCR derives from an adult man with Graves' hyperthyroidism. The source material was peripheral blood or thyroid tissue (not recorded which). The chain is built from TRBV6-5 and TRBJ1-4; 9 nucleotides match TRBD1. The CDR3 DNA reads TGTGCCAGCAGCGAAACAGGGGGCGCGGTTAAACTGCTTTTT. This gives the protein CASSETGGAVKLLF.